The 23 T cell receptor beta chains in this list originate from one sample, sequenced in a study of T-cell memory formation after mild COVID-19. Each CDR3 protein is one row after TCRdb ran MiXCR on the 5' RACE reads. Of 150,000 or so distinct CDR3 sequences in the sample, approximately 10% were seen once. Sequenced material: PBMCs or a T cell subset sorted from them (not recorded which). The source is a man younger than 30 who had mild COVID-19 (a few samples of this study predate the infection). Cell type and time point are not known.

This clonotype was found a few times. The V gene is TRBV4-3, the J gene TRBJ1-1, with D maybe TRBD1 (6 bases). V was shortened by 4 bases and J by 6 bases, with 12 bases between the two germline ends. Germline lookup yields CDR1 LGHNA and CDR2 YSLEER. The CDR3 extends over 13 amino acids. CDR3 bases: TGCGCCAGCAGCCTAACGACAGGATCTGAAGCTTTCTTT. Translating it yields CASSLTTGSEAFF.

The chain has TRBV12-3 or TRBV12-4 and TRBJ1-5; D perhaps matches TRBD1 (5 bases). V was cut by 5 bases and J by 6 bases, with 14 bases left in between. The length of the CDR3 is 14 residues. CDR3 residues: CASSLRGLGQPQHF. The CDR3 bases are TGTGCCAGCAGTCTCCGGGGCCTTGGTCAGCCCCAGCATTTT.

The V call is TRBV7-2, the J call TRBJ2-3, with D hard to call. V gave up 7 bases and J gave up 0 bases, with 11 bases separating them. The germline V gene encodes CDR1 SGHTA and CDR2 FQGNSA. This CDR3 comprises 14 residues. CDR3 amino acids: CASTTRSSTDTQYF. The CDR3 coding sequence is TGTGCCAGCACAACCAGGTCTAGCACAGATACGCAGTATTTT.

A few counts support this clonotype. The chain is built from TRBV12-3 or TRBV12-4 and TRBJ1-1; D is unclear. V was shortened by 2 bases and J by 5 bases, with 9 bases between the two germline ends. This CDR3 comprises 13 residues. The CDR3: CASSLSRRTEAFF. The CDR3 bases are TGTGCCAGCAGTTTATCAAGGAGAACTGAAGCTTTCTTT.

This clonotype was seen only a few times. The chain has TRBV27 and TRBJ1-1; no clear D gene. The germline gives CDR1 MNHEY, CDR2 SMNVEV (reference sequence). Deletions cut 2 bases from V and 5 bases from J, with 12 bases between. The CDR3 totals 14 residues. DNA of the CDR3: TGTGCCAGCAGTTTAGCCGAGGGATGGACTGAAGCTTTCTTT. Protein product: CASSLAEGWTEAFF.

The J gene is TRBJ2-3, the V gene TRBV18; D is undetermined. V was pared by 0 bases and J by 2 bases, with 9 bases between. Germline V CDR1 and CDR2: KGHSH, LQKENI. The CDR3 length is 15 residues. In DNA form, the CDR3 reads TGTGCCAGCTCACCACCGGTCGTTTCCACAGATACGCAGTATTTT. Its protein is CASSPPVVSTDTQYF.

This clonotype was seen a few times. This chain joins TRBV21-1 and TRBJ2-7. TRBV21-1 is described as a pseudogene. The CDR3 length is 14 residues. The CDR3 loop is CASSFRTSSYEQYF. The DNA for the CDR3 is TGTGCCAGCAGCTTCCGGACGTCGTCCTACGAGCAGTACTTC.

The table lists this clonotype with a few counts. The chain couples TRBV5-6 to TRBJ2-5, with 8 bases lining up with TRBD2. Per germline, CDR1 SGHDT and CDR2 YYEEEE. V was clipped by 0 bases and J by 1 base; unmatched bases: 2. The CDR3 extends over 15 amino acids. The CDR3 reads CASSLVLAGQETQYF. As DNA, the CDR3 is TGTGCCAGCAGCTTGGTCCTAGCGGGCCAAGAGACCCAGTACTTC.

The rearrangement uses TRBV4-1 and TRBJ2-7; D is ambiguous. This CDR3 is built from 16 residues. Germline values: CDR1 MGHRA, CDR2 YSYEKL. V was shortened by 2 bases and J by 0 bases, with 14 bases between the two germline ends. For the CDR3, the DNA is TGCGCCAGCAGCCAATTGCGGTCCTCTCACTCCTACGAGCAGTACTTC. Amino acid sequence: CASSQLRSSHSYEQYF.

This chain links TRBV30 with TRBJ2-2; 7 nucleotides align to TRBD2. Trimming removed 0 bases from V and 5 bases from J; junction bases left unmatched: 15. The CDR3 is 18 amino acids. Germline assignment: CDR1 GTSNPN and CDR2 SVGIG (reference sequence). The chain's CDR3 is CAWSVPRRMGGGTGELFF. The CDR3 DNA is TGTGCCTGGAGTGTACCCCGCAGGATGGGGGGAGGGACCGGGGAGCTGTTTTTT.

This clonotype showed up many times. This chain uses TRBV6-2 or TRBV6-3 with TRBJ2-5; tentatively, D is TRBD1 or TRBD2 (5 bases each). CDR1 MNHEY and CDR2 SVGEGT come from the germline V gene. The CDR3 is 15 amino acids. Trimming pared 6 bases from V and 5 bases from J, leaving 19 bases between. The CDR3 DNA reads TGTGCCAGCAGCAAGAGGGATTTCTGGGGGGAGACCCAGTACTTC. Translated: CASSKRDFWGETQYF.

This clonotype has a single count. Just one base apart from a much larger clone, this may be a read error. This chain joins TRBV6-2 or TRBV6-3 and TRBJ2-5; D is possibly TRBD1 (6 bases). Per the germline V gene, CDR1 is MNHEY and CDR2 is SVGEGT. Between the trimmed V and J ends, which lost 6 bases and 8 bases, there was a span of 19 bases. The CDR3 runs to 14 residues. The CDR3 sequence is CASSPGHTSDTQYF. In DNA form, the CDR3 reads TGTGCCAGCAGCCCGGGACACACCTCAGATACCCAGTACTTC.

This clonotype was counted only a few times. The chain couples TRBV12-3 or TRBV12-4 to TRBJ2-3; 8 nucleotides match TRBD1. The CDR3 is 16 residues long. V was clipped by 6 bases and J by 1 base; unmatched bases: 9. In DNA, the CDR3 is TGTGCCAGCAGGATTTGGACAGGGACTGGCACAGATACGCAGTATTTT. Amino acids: CASRIWTGTGTDTQYF.

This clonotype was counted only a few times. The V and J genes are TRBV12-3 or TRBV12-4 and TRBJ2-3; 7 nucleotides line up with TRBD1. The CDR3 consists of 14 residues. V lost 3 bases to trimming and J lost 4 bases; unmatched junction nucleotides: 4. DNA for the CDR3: TGTGCCAGCAGTTTTGAGGGGGCAGCAGATACGCAGTATTTT. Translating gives CASSFEGAADTQYF.

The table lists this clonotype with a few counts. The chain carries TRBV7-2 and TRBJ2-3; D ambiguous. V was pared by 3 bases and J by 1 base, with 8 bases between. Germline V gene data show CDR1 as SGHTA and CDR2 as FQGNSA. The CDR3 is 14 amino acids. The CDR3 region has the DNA TGTGCCAGCAGCTTTGTCGTGCGCACAGATACGCAGTATTTT. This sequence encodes CASSFVVRTDTQYF.

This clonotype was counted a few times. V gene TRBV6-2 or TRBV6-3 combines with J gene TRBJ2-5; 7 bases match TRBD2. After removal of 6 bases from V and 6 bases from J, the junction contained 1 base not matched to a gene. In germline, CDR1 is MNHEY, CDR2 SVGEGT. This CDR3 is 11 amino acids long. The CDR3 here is CASRREKTQYF. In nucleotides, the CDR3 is TGTGCCAGCAGGCGGGAGAAGACCCAGTACTTC.

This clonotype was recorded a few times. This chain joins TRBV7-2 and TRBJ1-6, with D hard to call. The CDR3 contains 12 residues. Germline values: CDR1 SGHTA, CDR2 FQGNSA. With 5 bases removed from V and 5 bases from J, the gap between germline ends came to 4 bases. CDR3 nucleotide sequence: TGTGCCAGCAGCGCTAATAATTCACCCCTCCACTTT. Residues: CASSANNSPLHF.

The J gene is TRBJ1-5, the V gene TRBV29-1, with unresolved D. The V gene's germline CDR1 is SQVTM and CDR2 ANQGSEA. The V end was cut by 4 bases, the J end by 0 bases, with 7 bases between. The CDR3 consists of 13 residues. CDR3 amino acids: CSVGRDSNQPQHF. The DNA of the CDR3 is TGCAGCGTTGGCCGGGATAGCAATCAGCCCCAGCATTTT.

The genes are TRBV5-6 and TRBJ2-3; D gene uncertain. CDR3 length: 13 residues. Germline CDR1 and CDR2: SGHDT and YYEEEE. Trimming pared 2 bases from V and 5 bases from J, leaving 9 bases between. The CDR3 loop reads CASSFSRGDTQYF. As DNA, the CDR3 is TGTGCCAGCAGCTTCTCTCGTGGAGATACGCAGTATTTT.

The CDR3 nucleotides are TGTGCCAGCAGCCAAGAAAAAGACGGTTACTACGAGCAGTACTTC. Translation gives CASSQEKDGYYEQYF. The V and J genes are TRBV4-2 and TRBJ2-7; D call uncertain. The germline V gene encodes CDR1 LGHNA and CDR2 YNFKEQ. CDR3 length: 15 residues. The germline V and J ends were trimmed by 0 bases and 3 bases, with 12 bases remaining between them.

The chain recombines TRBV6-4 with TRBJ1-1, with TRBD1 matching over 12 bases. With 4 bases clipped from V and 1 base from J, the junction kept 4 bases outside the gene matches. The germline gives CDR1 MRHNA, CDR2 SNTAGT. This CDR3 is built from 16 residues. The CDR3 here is CASSGDRGPENTEAFF. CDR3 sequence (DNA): TGTGCCAGCAGTGGGGACAGGGGGCCTGAGAACACTGAAGCTTTCTTT.

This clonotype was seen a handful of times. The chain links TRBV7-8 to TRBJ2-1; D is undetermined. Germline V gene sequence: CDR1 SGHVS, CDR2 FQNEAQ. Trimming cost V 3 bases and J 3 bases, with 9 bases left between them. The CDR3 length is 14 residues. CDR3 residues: CASSFTALYNEQFF. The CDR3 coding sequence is TGTGCCAGCAGCTTCACAGCCCTCTACAATGAGCAGTTCTTC.

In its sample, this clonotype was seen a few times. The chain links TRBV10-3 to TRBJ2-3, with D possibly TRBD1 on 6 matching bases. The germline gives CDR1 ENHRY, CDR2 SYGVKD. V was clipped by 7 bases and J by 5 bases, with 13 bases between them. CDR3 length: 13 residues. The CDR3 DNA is TGTGCCATCAAAGGGGGACGGGTAGATACGCAGTATTTT. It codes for CAIKGGRVDTQYF.